Shown below are 26 T cell receptor beta chains from a single sample sequenced in a study of cytomegalovirus exposure and HLA in healthy donors. Amplification used 60 Vbeta primers and 13 Jbeta primers. The method was immunoSEQ multiplex PCR; TCRdb's version includes in-frame clones alone and lacks a portion of them. This sample's table has roughly 75,000 clones. Sequencing was carried out using PBMCs. These receptors were taken from a man aged 35-49 years in good health and CMV-seronegative.

The rearrangement joins TRBV4-1 to TRBJ2-5, with a tentative D call TRBD2 (6 bases). The end of the DNA aligns better with TRBJ2-7, so the J call may be wrong. Germline CDR1 is MGHRA and CDR2 is YSYEKL. CDR3 length: 14 amino acids. CDR3 protein: CASSRGGTGDEQYF. The CDR3 DNA reads TGCGCCAGCAGCCGAGGCGGGACCGGCGACGAGCAGTACTTC.

V gene TRBV19 combines with J gene TRBJ2-3; 7 bases agree with TRBD2. With 3 bases clipped from V and 2 bases from J, the junction kept 5 bases outside the gene matches. Per the germline V gene, CDR1 is LNHDA and CDR2 is SQIVND (reference sequence). This CDR3 region has 15 residues. The CDR3 nucleotides read TGTGCCAGTAGTATCCCGACTAGCTCCACAGATACGCAGTATTTT. This translates into CASSIPTSSTDTQYF.

This chain joins TRBV4-1 and TRBJ2-3; TRBD2 aligns across 9 bases. The CDR3 sequence is 16 residues long. Germline-derived CDR1 and CDR2 are MGHRA and YSYEKL. V lost 4 bases, J lost 4 bases, and 9 bases stayed unmatched. The chain's CDR3 is CASSPRGGATADTQYF. For the CDR3, the DNA is TGCGCCAGCAGCCCCCGCGGGGGGGCCACCGCAGATACGCAGTATTTT.

V usage is TRBV5-6 and J usage is TRBJ1-4; D may be TRBD1 (5 bases). The CDR3 loop spans 14 amino acids. Germline V gives CDR1 SGHDT, CDR2 YYEEEE. With 6 bases removed from V and 6 bases from J, the gap between germline ends came to 15 bases. The DNA of the CDR3 is TGTGCCAGCACCCTCCTTGGGGCGGATGAAAAACTGTTTTTT. Protein product: CASTLLGADEKLFF.

J is TRBJ2-7 and V is TRBV19; possibly TRBD1 for D (6 bases). The length of the CDR3 is 12 residues. Germline CDR1 LNHDA, CDR2 SQIVND (reference sequence). Trimming left V 6 bases short and J 9 bases short, with 15 bases between. CDR3 in amino acids: CASRQGNSGQYF. Here the CDR3 DNA reads TGTGCCAGTAGACAGGGAAATTCGGGGCAGTACTTC.

V gene TRBV9 combines with J gene TRBJ2-1; 7 positions agree with TRBD1. With 5 bases clipped from V and 6 bases from J, the junction kept 8 bases outside the gene matches. Germline V CDR1 and CDR2: SGDLS, YYNGEE. The CDR3 covers 14 residues. CDR3 in DNA: TGTGCCAGCAGAGGGGGCGTTATGACCAATGAGCAGTTCTTC. This codes for CASRGGVMTNEQFF.

CDR3 residues: CASSSLSGVEAFF. CDR3 DNA sequence: TGTGCCAGTAGTAGTTTATCGGGAGTTGAAGCTTTCTTT. The chain is built from TRBV19 and TRBJ1-1; D call uncertain. The CDR3 spans 13 residues. The V gene's germline CDR1 is LNHDA and CDR2 SQIVND (reference sequence). With 4 bases removed from V and 7 bases from J, the gap between germline ends came to 13 bases.

The chain couples TRBV12-5 to TRBJ2-7, with 7 bases that match TRBD1. V shed 4 bases, J shed 0 bases, and the junction held 6 bases outside the gene matches. The V gene's germline CDR1 is LGHNT and CDR2 FRNRAP. The CDR3 length is 15 residues. CDR3 bases: TGTGCTAGTGGTTCTGGGACAGCGTACTCCTACGAGCAGTACTTC. This encodes CASGSGTAYSYEQYF.

V gene TRBV5-1 combines with J gene TRBJ2-1; 12 bases map to TRBD2. The germline V gene has CDR1 SGHRS and CDR2 YFSETQ. V gave up 1 base and J gave up 9 bases; unmatched junction bases: 5. This CDR3 spans 15 amino acids. CDR3: CASSLNLAGGPEQFF. In nucleotides, the CDR3 is TGCGCCAGCAGCTTGAACCTAGCGGGGGGGCCTGAGCAGTTCTTC.

The CDR3 DNA follows: TGTGCCAGCAGCCAAGAGAGCGTACCTTTGTGGCCCCAGCATTTT. Protein sequence: CASSQESVPLWPQHF. V usage is TRBV14 and J usage is TRBJ1-5; D is uncertain. Germline V gene data show CDR1 as SGHDN and CDR2 as FVKESK. CDR3 length equals 15 residues. V lost 0 bases to trimming and J lost 9 bases, with 15 bases between them.

The rearrangement links TRBV18 to TRBJ2-2; TRBD1 agrees at 8 bases. Germline-derived CDR1 and CDR2 are KGHSH and LQKENI. Germline trimming cut 4 bases from V and 1 base from J; bases unmatched to any gene: 2. This CDR3 is built from 15 residues. CDR3 DNA: TGTGCCAGCTCACGAGACAGGGGGAACACCGGGGAGCTGTTTTTT. It codes for CASSRDRGNTGELFF.

The chain couples TRBV5-4 to TRBJ2-7, with 9 bases identical to TRBD2. Germline CDR1 is SGHNT and CDR2 is YYREEE (reference sequence). V was pared by 2 bases and J by 4 bases, with 13 bases of the junction left unmatched. CDR3 length: 17 amino acids. This CDR3 reads CASSFVCGREARYEQYF. CDR3 nucleotides: TGTGCCAGCAGCTTTGTCTGCGGGAGGGAGGCCCGATACGAGCAGTACTTC.

J is TRBJ2-7 and V is TRBV11-3, with TRBD2 as a possible D gene (5 bases). The CDR3 contains 16 residues. Trimming stripped 5 bases from V and 1 base from J, with 18 bases between. Germline V CDR1 and CDR2: SGHNT, YENEEA. CDR3 loop: CASSRNSGRQSYEQYF. The CDR3, as DNA: TGTGCCAGCAGCCGTAACAGCGGCAGGCAATCCTACGAGCAGTACTTC. The full variable domain, with the rest looked up from reference TRBV11-3 and TRBJ2-7, is EAGVVQSPRYKIIEKKQPVAFWCNPISGHNTLYWYLQNLGQGPELLIRYENEEAVDDSQLPKDRFSAERLKGVDSTLKIQPAELGDSAVYLCASSRNSGRQSYEQYFGPGTRLTVT.

Written as DNA, the CDR3 is TGTGCCAGCTCACCTCTAGACCCCTCCGAGCAGTACTTC. Translated, it gives CASSPLDPSEQYF. The rearrangement uses TRBV18 and TRBJ2-7; no firm D call. V was shortened by 3 bases and J by 6 bases, with 12 bases between the two germline ends. Germline values: CDR1 KGHSH, CDR2 LQKENI. The CDR3 length is 13 residues.

This chain links TRBV7-2 with TRBJ2-7; perhaps TRBD1 as D (6 bases). V gave up 5 bases and J gave up 6 bases, with 20 bases separating them. CDR3 size: 15 residues. The germline V gene has CDR1 SGHTA and CDR2 FQGNSA. CDR3 in amino acids: CASSNSLTGTLEQYF. For the CDR3, the DNA is TGTGCCAGCAGCAACAGTTTAACCGGGACACTCGAGCAGTACTTC.

The genes are TRBV14 and TRBJ1-5; maybe TRBD1 (5 bases). This CDR3 region has 18 residues. Between the trimmed V and J ends, which lost 0 bases and 0 bases, there was a span of 15 bases. CDR1 and CDR2 from the germline V gene are SGHDN and FVKESK. The CDR3 bases are TGTGCCAGCAGCCAAGAGTTGTGGGGCCCCTATAGCAATCAGCCCCAGCATTTT. Residues: CASSQELWGPYSNQPQHF.

CDR3 protein: CAISGAGDEETQYF. In nucleotides, the CDR3 is TGTGCCATCAGTGGGGCAGGGGACGAGGAGACCCAGTACTTC. The chain employs TRBV10-3 and TRBJ2-5; D may be TRBD1 (6 bases). CDR1 and CDR2 (germline): ENHRY, SYGVKD. The germline V and J ends were trimmed by 4 bases and 5 bases, with 14 bases remaining between them. This CDR3 has 14 residues.

The chain has TRBV29-1 and TRBJ2-3; a possible D gene is TRBD2 (6 bases). Germline values: CDR1 SQVTM, CDR2 ANQGSEA. The CDR3 has 16 residues. V dropped 6 bases and J dropped 2 bases, with 21 bases sitting between them. DNA of the CDR3: TGCAGCGTGGGGGGTGGATTACCGGGGACCACAGATACGCAGTATTTT. Translated, it gives CSVGGGLPGTTDTQYF.

This sequence joins TRBV4-1 and TRBJ2-3; D is perhaps TRBD1 (5 bases). Trimming shortened V by 0 bases and J by 0 bases, and 13 bases separated the two germline ends. This CDR3 contains 17 residues. CDR1 and CDR2 from the germline V gene are MGHRA and YSYEKL. The CDR3 here is CASSQDGAYQSTDTQYF. The DNA of the CDR3 is TGCGCCAGCAGCCAAGATGGGGCATATCAGAGCACAGATACGCAGTATTTT.

This rearrangement joins TRBV5-1 to TRBJ2-7, with TRBD1 as a possible D gene (6 bases). The length of the CDR3 is 14 residues. Germline V CDR1 and CDR2: SGHRS, YFSETQ. Trimming shortened V by 4 bases and J by 2 bases, and 13 bases separated the two germline ends. The CDR3 DNA follows: TGCGCCAGCAGCATGACAGGTTCCCCCTACGAGCAGTACTTC. Its translation is CASSMTGSPYEQYF.

The chain has TRBV4-3 and TRBJ2-1, with TRBD2 identical over 10 bases. CDR1 is LGHNA and CDR2 is YSLEER in the germline V gene. The CDR3 loop spans 16 amino acids. With 4 bases clipped from V and 5 bases from J, the junction kept 8 bases outside the gene matches. In DNA, the CDR3 is TGCGCCAGCAGCCCCTTAGCGGGAGGCCCCCACAATGAGCAGTTCTTC. Residues: CASSPLAGGPHNEQFF.

This chain links TRBV5-6 with TRBJ2-2; the match to TRBD1 covers 8 bases. This CDR3 contains 14 residues. Trimming cost V 0 bases and J 5 bases; bases outside gene matches: 0. Germline lookup yields CDR1 SGHDT and CDR2 YYEEEE. In DNA, the CDR3 is TGTGCCAGCAGCTTGGGGACAGGGACCGGGGAGCTGTTTTTT. Residues: CASSLGTGTGELFF.

The chain has TRBV5-1 and TRBJ2-5, with TRBD2 matching 8 bases. Germline CDR1 and CDR2: SGHRS and YFSETQ. The CDR3 totals 15 residues. V shed 3 bases, J shed 5 bases, and the junction held 9 bases outside the gene matches. This CDR3 reads CASSSIGGAVETQYF. In nucleotides, the CDR3 is TGCGCCAGCAGCTCGATCGGGGGGGCAGTCGAGACCCAGTACTTC.

V and J are TRBV6-1 and TRBJ1-2; a possible D gene is TRBD1 (5 bases). Germline assignment: CDR1 MNHNS and CDR2 SASEGT. The CDR3 consists of 15 residues. V was trimmed by 11 bases and J by 5 bases, leaving 24 bases between them. CDR3 region: CAGGGASPLRYGYTF. The CDR3 region has the DNA TGTGCCGGAGGCGGGGCCTCCCCACTTAGGTATGGCTACACCTTC.

About this clone: Relative to the germline gene, one junction end is altered; a read error may explain this. This chain links TRBV7-7 with TRBJ2-1; 14 nucleotides align to TRBD2. Germline values: CDR1 SSHAT, CDR2 FNYEAQ (reference sequence). This CDR3 has 15 residues. The CDR3 DNA reads TGTGCTAGCAGCTTTGGGACTAGCGGGAGCAATGAGCAGTTCTTC. This gives the protein CASSFGTSGSNEQFF.

The rearrangement joins TRBV7-8 to TRBJ1-1; 8 nucleotides agree with TRBD1. Germline V gene sequence: CDR1 SGHVS, CDR2 FQNEAQ. There are 16 residues in the CDR3. Trimming at V came to 4 bases and at J to 1 base, leaving 8 bases not matched to a gene. The CDR3 DNA follows: TGTGCCAGCAGCTCCCCGGCAGGGGGCCAGAACACTGAAGCTTTCTTT. Translated, it gives CASSSPAGGQNTEAFF. The variable domain in full, with the rest retrieved from reference TRBV7-8 and TRBJ1-1, is GAGVSQSPRYKVAKRGQDVALRCDPISGHVSLFWYQQALGQGPEFLTYFQNEAQLDKSGLPSDRFFAERPEGSVSTLKIQRTQQEDSAVYLCASSSPAGGQNTEAFFGQGTRLTVV.